This T cell receptor (beta chain) was profiled in a study of cytomegalovirus exposure and HLA in healthy donors. Study in general: Roughly 85 million unique TCRs from HLA-typed donors made up an early data release. Out of 398 genotyped donors, about 80% belonged to the Caucasian-associated ancestry cluster.

Study results and caveats: TRBV6-2, TRBV6-3 and other indistinguishable V segments were excluded. Cytomegalovirus-associated TCR beta chains were listed, numbering roughly 150.

Primers for the PCR totalled 60 Vbeta and 13 Jbeta. Profiled with immunoSEQ multiplex PCR; TCRdb holds only in-frame clones, not every one. Here the sample spans 25,000 or so clones, just under 80% being singletons. About this clone itself: Its specificity is unknown.

This CDR3 is 14 amino acids long. Trimming removed 5 bases from V and 4 bases from J; junction bases left unmatched: 6. Germline values: CDR1 MDHEN, CDR2 SYDVKM. The sequence was collected from a male donor in good health and CMV-seronegative. The sample was PBMCs. The genes are TRBV28 and TRBJ1-1; the match to TRBD1 covers 8 bases. CDR3 DNA: TGTGCCAGCAGTCTGACCACAGGGGGCACTGAAGCTTTCTTT. It encodes CASSLTTGGTEAFF.